This section outlines one T cell receptor (beta chain) sequence together with its context. What it binds is not known. Construction of the TCRbeta library involved unique molecular identifiers. TCRdb reprocessed the PCR reads via MiXCR and lists one record per CDR3 protein. The sample holds roughly 310,000 distinct CDR3 sequences, more than 20% seen once. This sample was taken from a study of T-cell reconstitution after alpha-beta-depleted transplantation in children. Notes on the study in general: T-cell numbers and diversity, one year after transplant, stemmed largely from T cells that were newly produced. Some patients' high day-60 TCRbeta diversity was traced to surviving recipient T cells and thymic progenitors. Expanded graft clones numbering several hundred reportedly gave rise to alpha-beta T cells about two months after transplant.

Per the germline V gene, CDR1 is SNHLY and CDR2 is FYNNEI. V shed 2 bases and J shed 0 bases, with 11 bases lying between them. There are 16 residues in the CDR3. The TCR comes from a male patient aged 10 to 17 who had a stem cell transplant for acute lymphoblastic leukemia, so the T cells may come from the graft donor. Material: PBMCs, mostly from graft donor cells, obtained 180 days after TCRalphabeta/CD19-depleted stem cell transplant. V is TRBV2 and J is TRBJ2-4; D is ambiguous. CDR3 in amino acids: CASSEPQVLAKNIQYF. The CDR3 DNA sequence: TGTGCCAGCAGTGAACCGCAGGTGCTAGCCAAAAACATTCAGTACTTC.